Following are 21 T cell receptor beta chains from one sample sequenced in a study of CD8 T cells in Susac syndrome (dated by TCRdb to between 2017 and 2020). The library was obtained by the immunoSEQ multiplex PCR assay. RNA was extracted using the RNeasy kit, and roughly 0.5 to 1 microgram was reverse transcribed with random hexamers. Clones were called with MiXCR by TCRdb after fastp trimmed the public reads at Q25, and only in-frame beta chains were retained. Every entry covers one CDR3 protein and lists the most common genes and DNA from its rows. In this sample the table shows more than 70,000 distinct CDR3 sequences, approximately 95% of which occur a single time. 0.52% of the sample lies in the top ten. Input material: CD8+ T cells from PBMCs. The receptor set was obtained from a human donor with Susac syndrome.

The chain joins TRBV12-3 or TRBV12-4 to TRBJ2-5, with D possibly matching TRBD1 (6 bases). The CDR3 loop spans 15 amino acids. V shed 5 bases and J shed 1 base, with 14 bases lying between them. The CDR3 bases are TGTGCCAGCAGTCCCGGGACAATGTTCCAAGAGACCCAGTACTTC. Amino acids: CASSPGTMFQETQYF.

The chain carries TRBV6-2 or TRBV6-3 and TRBJ1-1; perhaps TRBD1 as D (6 bases). The CDR3 extends over 13 amino acids. The germline V gene has CDR1 MNHEY and CDR2 SVGEGT. V lost 4 bases, J lost 3 bases, and 9 bases lay in between. The CDR3 DNA follows: TGTGCCAGCAGTTTTACAGGGTACACTGAAGCTTTCTTT. Its protein product is CASSFTGYTEAFF.

The V gene is TRBV9, the J gene TRBJ1-3; D not resolved. The CDR3 length is 14 residues. Trimming shortened V by 0 bases and J by 2 bases, and 6 bases separated the two germline ends. The germline CDR1 and CDR2 sequences are SGDLS and YYNGEE. DNA of the CDR3: TGTGCCAGCAGCGTAGTCGGGGCTGGAAACACCATATATTTT. It codes for CASSVVGAGNTIYF.

V and J are TRBV20-1 and TRBJ2-1, with D unresolved. CDR1 DFQATT and CDR2 SNEGSKA come from the germline V gene (reference sequence). Deletions cut 6 bases from V and 1 base from J, with 16 bases between. CDR3 length equals 15 residues. This chain's CDR3 is CSAFPQDPSYNEQFF. The CDR3 DNA follows: TGCAGTGCCTTCCCCCAGGATCCTTCCTACAATGAGCAGTTCTTC.

V gene TRBV12-3 or TRBV12-4 combines with J gene TRBJ2-7; 8 nucleotides line up with TRBD1. The V and J ends lost 6 bases and 6 bases, in that order; junction bases with no gene match: 7. The CDR3 sequence is 13 residues long. The CDR3 DNA is TGTGCCAGCAGCGAGTACAGGGGGTCCGAGCAGTACTTC. This encodes CASSEYRGSEQYF.

The J gene is TRBJ2-7, the V gene TRBV7-2, with a possible D match to TRBD1 (5 bases). The CDR3 covers 13 residues. Germline V gene data show CDR1 as SGHTA and CDR2 as FQGNSA. Trimming shortened V by 4 bases and J by 4 bases, and 11 bases separated the two germline ends. The CDR3 sequence is CASSSPQGYEQYF. CDR3 DNA: TGTGCCAGCAGCTCCCCGCAGGGATACGAGCAGTACTTC.

The chain combines TRBV6-5 with TRBJ2-5; possibly TRBD1 or TRBD2 for D (6 bases each). The CDR3 length is 14 residues. V gave up 2 bases and J gave up 6 bases, with 13 bases separating them. Looked up from germline, CDR1 is MNHEY and CDR2 is SVGAGI. The CDR3 spells CASSYAGQKKTQYF. The CDR3 coding sequence is TGTGCCAGCAGTTACGCGGGACAAAAGAAGACCCAGTACTTC.

V usage is TRBV4-2 and J usage is TRBJ2-3; the D gene is possibly TRBD2 (7 bases). The CDR3 length is 15 residues. CDR1 and CDR2 (germline): LGHNA, YNFKEQ. Trimming shortened V by 0 bases and J by 5 bases, and 12 bases separated the two germline ends. The CDR3 region has the DNA TGTGCCAGCAGCCAAGATCCGGGGGGCGGAGATACGCAGTATTTT. Protein: CASSQDPGGGDTQYF.

This clonotype was detected a few times. The chain combines TRBV19 with TRBJ1-1, with no clear D. This CDR3 has 11 residues. Trimming removed 7 bases at V and 1 base at J, with 4 bases between. Germline lookup yields CDR1 LNHDA and CDR2 SQIVND (reference sequence). CDR3: CASIGNTEAFF. The CDR3, as DNA: TGTGCCAGTATTGGGAACACTGAAGCTTTCTTT.

This rearrangement joins TRBV6-5 to TRBJ2-7; D not certain. Germline CDR1 and CDR2: MNHEY and SVGAGI. The V and J ends lost 6 bases and 3 bases respectively, with 12 bases between them. The CDR3 consists of 13 residues. The CDR3 DNA sequence: TGTGCCAGCAGCCCCACCACAGACTACGAGCAGTACTTC. Encoded protein: CASSPTTDYEQYF.

This clonotype showed up just once. CDR3 coding DNA: TGTGCCAGCAGCCCTCTAGCGGGGGGTCCCAATGAGCAGTTCTTC. It translates to CASSPLAGGPNEQFF. The J gene is TRBJ2-1, the V gene TRBV7-3, with 11 bases that match TRBD2. There are 15 residues in the CDR3. With V trimmed by 5 bases and J by 6 bases, 6 bases remained unmatched. The germline gives CDR1 SGHTA, CDR2 FQGTGA.

V and J are TRBV6-2 or TRBV6-3 and TRBJ2-2; perhaps TRBD2 as D (7 bases). This CDR3 spans 16 amino acids. Trimming removed 1 base at V and 6 bases at J, with 15 bases between. The germline V gene encodes CDR1 MNHEY and CDR2 SVGEGT. DNA for the CDR3: TGTGCCAGCAGTTACTTAGGCGGGGGCCCCGCCGGGGAGCTGTTTTTT. Translation gives CASSYLGGGPAGELFF.

This clonotype is a singleton in its sample. The chain couples TRBV7-6 to TRBJ2-2, with D maybe TRBD1 (5 bases). V lost 1 base and J 0 bases, leaving 6 bases between the germline ends. The germline V gene encodes CDR1 SGHVS and CDR2 FNYEAQ. This CDR3 is built from 15 residues. The CDR3 protein is CASSLGTTNTGELFF. The DNA for the CDR3 is TGTGCCAGCAGCTTAGGGACAACGAACACCGGGGAGCTGTTTTTT.

V and J are TRBV5-8 and TRBJ1-6; TRBD1 might be the D (5 bases). CDR1 is SGHTS and CDR2 is YDEGEE in the germline V gene. V was pared by 2 bases and J by 4 bases, with 10 bases between. The CDR3 is made up of 15 amino acids. CDR3 DNA sequence: TGTGCCAGCAGCTTCACGGGGGTATATAATTCACCCCTCCACTTT. Translating it yields CASSFTGVYNSPLHF.

V gene TRBV13 combines with J gene TRBJ2-3; 12 nucleotides line up with TRBD2. The germline V gene encodes CDR1 PRHDT and CDR2 FYEKMQ (reference sequence). The CDR3 length is 16 residues. After removal of 4 bases from V and 10 bases from J, the junction contained 12 bases not matched to a gene. The CDR3 DNA follows: TGTGCCAGCAGCTACCGGACTAGCGGGGACCCTAAGGCGCAGTATTTT. Protein: CASSYRTSGDPKAQYF.

V gene TRBV12-5 combines with J gene TRBJ2-7; D might be TRBD1 (5 bases). The CDR3 is made up of 13 amino acids. With 5 bases removed from V and 3 bases from J, the gap between germline ends came to 11 bases. Germline lookup yields CDR1 LGHNT and CDR2 FRNRAP. CDR3 sequence reads: CASGPGLSYEQYF. As DNA, the CDR3 is TGTGCTAGTGGTCCAGGGCTCAGCTACGAGCAGTACTTC.

This chain uses TRBV7-9 with TRBJ2-3, with D maybe TRBD2 (5 bases). With 4 bases removed from V and 6 bases from J, the gap between germline ends came to 17 bases. The CDR3 length is 15 residues. Looked up from germline, CDR1 is SEHNR and CDR2 is FQNEAQ (reference sequence). The CDR3 reads CASSSPRTPRDTQYF. The CDR3 nucleotides are TGTGCCAGCAGCTCCCCCCGGACTCCCCGCGATACGCAGTATTTT.

The V gene is TRBV28, the J gene TRBJ2-7; D is uncertain. Germline values: CDR1 MDHEN, CDR2 SYDVKM. There are 12 residues in the CDR3. Trimming left V 5 bases short and J 1 base short, with 6 bases between. DNA of the CDR3: TGTGCCAGCAGTAAAGGATCCTACGAGCAGTACTTC. This codes for CASSKGSYEQYF.

The chain carries TRBV10-3 and TRBJ2-7; 8 bases agree with TRBD2. J gave up 9 bases and V 0 bases, and 7 bases lay outside the gene matches. The germline gives CDR1 ENHRY, CDR2 SYGVKD. There are 14 residues in the CDR3. In DNA, the CDR3 is TGTGCCATCAGTGAGTCGTTTGGCGCGGGGGGGCAGTACTTC. Protein: CAISESFGAGGQYF.

This clonotype was recorded once. The genes are TRBV5-1 and TRBJ2-3; D not certain. Germline V lookup: CDR1 SGHRS, CDR2 YFSETQ. CDR3 length equals 12 residues. V dropped 6 bases and J dropped 3 bases, with 8 bases sitting between them. CDR3 nucleotides: TGCGCCAGCACCGGAGTAACAGATACGCAGTATTTT. Its protein is CASTGVTDTQYF.

The chain recombines TRBV20-1 with TRBJ1-2; D remains unclear. CDR1 DFQATT and CDR2 SNEGSKA come from the germline V gene (reference sequence). The CDR3 spans 13 residues. Deletions cut 1 base from V and 4 bases from J, with 10 bases between. As DNA, the CDR3 is TGCAGTGCTAGAGTCCCCGGAACCTATGGCTACACCTTC. This translates into CSARVPGTYGYTF.